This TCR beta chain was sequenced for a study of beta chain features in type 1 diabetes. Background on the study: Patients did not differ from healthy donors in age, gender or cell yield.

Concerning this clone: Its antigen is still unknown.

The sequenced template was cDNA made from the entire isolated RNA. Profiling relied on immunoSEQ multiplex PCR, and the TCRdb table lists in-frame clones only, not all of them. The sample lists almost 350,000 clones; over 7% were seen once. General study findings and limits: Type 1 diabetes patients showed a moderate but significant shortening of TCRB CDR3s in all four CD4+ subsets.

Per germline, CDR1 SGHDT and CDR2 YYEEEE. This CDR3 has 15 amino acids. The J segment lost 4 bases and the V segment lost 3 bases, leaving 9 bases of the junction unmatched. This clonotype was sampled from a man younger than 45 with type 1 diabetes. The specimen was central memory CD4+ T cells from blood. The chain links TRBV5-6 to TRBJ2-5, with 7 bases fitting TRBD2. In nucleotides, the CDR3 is TGTGCCAGCAGCTCCCGGGACTACCTAAGAGAGACCCAGTACTTC. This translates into CASSSRDYLRETQYF.